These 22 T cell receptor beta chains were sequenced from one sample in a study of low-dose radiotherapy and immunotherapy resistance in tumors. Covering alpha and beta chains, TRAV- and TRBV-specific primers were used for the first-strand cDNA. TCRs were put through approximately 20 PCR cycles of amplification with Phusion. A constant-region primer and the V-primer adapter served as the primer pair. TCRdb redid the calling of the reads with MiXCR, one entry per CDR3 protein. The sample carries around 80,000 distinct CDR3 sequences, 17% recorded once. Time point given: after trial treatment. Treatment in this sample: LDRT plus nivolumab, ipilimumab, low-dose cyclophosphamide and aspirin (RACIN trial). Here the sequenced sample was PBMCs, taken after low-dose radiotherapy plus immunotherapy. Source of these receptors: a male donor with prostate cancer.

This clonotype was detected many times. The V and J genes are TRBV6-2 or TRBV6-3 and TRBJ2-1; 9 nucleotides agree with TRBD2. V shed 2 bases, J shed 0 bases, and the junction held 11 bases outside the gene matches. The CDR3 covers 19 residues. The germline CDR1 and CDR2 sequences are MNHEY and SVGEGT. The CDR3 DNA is TGTGCCAGCAGTTACACCCCGACTAGTAGCGGGAGCTCCTACAATGAGCAGTTCTTC. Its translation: CASSYTPTSSGSSYNEQFF.

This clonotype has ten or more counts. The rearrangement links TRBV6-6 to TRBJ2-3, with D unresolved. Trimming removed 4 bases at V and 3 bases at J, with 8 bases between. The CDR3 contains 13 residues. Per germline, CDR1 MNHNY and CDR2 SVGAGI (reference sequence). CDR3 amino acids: CASSSMGTDTQYF. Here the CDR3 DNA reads TGTGCCAGCAGTTCCATGGGGACAGATACGCAGTATTTT.

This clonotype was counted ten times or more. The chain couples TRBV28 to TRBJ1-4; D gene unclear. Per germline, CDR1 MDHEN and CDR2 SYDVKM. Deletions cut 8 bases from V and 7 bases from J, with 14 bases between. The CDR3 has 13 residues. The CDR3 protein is CASGTGLGEKLFF. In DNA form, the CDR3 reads TGTGCCAGCGGCACGGGGTTGGGTGAAAAACTGTTTTTT.

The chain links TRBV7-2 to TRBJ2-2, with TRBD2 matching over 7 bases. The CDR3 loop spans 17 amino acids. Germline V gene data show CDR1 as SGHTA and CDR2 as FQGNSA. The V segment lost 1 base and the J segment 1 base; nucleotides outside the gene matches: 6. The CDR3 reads CASSLVFLAVNTGELFF. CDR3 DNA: TGTGCCAGCAGCTTAGTTTTCCTAGCGGTGAACACCGGGGAGCTGTTTTTT.

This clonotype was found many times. The CDR3 here is CASSPSGKYEQYF. CDR3 DNA: TGTGCCAGCAGCCCAAGCGGGAAGTACGAGCAGTACTTC. This chain connects TRBV12-3 or TRBV12-4 to TRBJ2-7; 7 bases match TRBD2. V dropped 6 bases and J dropped 4; count of bases not matched to a gene: 6. CDR3 length equals 13 residues.

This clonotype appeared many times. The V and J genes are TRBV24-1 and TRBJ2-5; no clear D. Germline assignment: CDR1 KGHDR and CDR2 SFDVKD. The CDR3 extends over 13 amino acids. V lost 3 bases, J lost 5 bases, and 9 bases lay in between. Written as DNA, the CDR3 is TGTGCCACCAGTGATGACCACCGGGAGACCCAGTACTTC. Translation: CATSDDHRETQYF.

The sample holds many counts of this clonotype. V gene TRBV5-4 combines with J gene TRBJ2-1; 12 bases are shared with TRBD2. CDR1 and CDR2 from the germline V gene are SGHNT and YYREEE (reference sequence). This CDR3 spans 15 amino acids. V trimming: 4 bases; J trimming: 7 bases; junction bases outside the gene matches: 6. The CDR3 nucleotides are TGTGCCAGCAGCCTACTAGCGGGAGGACTTAATGAGCAGTTCTTC. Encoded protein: CASSLLAGGLNEQFF.

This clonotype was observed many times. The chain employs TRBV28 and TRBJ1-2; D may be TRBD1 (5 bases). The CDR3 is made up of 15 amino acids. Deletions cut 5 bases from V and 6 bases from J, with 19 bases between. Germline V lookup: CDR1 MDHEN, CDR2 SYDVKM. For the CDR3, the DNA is TGTGCCAGCAGTCCCTCTTTGGCCAGGGCGAATGGCTACACCTTC. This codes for CASSPSLARANGYTF.

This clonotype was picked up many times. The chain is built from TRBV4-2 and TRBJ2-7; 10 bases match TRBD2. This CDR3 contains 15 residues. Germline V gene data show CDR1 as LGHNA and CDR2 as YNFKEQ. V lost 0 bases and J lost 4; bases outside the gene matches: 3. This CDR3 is CASSQEASGSYEQYF. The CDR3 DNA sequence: TGTGCCAGCAGCCAAGAAGCTAGCGGGAGTTACGAGCAGTACTTC.

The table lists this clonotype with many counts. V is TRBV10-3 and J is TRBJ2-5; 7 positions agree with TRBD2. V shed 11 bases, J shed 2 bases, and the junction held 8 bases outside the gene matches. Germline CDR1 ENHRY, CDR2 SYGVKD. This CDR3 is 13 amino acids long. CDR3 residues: CAGAREAQETQYF. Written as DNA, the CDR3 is TGTGCCGGGGCCCGGGAGGCACAAGAGACCCAGTACTTC.

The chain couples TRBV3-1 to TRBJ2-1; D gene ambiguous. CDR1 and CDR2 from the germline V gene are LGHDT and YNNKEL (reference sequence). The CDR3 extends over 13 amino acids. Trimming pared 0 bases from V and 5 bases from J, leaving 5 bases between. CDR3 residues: CASSQDLNNEQFF. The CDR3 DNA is TGTGCCAGCAGCCAAGATCTAAACAATGAGCAGTTCTTC.

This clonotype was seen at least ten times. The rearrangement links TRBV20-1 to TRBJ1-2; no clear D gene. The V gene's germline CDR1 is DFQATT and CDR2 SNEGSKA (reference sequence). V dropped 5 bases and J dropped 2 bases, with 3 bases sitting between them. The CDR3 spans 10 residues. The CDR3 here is CSAENYGYTF. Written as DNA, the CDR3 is TGCAGTGCTGAAAACTATGGCTACACCTTC.

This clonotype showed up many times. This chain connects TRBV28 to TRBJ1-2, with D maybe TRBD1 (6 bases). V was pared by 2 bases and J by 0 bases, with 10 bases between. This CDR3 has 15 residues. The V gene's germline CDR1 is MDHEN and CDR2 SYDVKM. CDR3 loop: CASSLMGAANYGYTF. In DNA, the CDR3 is TGTGCCAGCAGTTTAATGGGGGCAGCTAACTATGGCTACACCTTC.

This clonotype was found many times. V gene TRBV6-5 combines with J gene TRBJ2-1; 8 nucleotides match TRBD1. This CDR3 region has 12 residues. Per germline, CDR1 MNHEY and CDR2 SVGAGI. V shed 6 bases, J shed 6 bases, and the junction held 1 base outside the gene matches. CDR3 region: CASRGQVNEQFF. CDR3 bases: TGTGCCAGCAGGGGACAGGTCAATGAGCAGTTCTTC.

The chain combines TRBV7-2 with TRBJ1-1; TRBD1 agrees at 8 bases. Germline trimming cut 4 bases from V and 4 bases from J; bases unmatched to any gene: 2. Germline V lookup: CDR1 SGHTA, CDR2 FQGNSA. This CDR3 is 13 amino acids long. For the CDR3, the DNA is TGTGCCAGCAGCTACAGGGGGAGCACTGAAGCTTTCTTT. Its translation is CASSYRGSTEAFF.

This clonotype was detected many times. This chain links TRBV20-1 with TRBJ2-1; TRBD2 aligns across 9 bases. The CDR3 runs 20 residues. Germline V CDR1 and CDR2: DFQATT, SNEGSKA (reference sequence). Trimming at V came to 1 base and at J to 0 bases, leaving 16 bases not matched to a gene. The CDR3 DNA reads TGCAGTGCTAGAGGGGGTTCTAGCGGGAACCCCCCGAGCTCCTACAATGAGCAGTTCTTC. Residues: CSARGGSSGNPPSSYNEQFF.

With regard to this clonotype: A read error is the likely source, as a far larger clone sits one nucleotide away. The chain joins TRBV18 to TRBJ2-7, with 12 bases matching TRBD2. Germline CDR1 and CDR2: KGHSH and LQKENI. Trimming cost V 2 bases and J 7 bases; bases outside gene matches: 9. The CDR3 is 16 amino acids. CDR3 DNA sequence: TGTGCCAGCTCACCAATACTAGCGGGAGGTTACAATGAGCAGTACTTC. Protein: CASSPILAGGYNEQYF.

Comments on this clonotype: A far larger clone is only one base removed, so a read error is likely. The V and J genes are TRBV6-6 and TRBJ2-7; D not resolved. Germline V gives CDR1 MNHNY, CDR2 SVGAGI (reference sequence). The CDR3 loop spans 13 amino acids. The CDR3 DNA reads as TGTGCCAACAGTGAGGTCCCCTCCTACGAGCAGTACTTC. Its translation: CANSEVPSYEQYF.

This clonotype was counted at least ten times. The CDR3 nucleotides read TGTGCCAGCAGCTTAGCCATTTTTGTCTACGAGCAGTACTTC. Its protein is CASSLAIFVYEQYF. V is TRBV11-2 and J is TRBJ2-7, with D hard to call. V shed 1 base and J shed 3 bases, with 10 bases lying between them. Germline V CDR1 and CDR2: SGHAT, FQNNGV. The CDR3 is made up of 14 amino acids.

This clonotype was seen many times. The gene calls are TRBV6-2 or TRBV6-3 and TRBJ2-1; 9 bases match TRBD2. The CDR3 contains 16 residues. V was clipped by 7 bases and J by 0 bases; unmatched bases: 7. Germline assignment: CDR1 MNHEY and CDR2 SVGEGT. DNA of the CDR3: TGTGCCAGCAAACCAATTAGCGGGAGCTCCTACAATGAGCAGTTCTTC. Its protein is CASKPISGSSYNEQFF.

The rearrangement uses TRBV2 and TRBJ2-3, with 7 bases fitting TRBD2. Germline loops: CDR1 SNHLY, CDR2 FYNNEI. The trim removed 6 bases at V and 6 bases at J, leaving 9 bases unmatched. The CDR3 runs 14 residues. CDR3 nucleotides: TGTGCCAGCAGCCAGCGGGGAGGATCGGATACGCAGTATTTT. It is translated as CASSQRGGSDTQYF.

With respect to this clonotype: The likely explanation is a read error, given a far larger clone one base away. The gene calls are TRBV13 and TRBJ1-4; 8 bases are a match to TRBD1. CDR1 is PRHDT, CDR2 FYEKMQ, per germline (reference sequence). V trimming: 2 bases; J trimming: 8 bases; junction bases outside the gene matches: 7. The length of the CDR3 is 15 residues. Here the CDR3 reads CASSLREGTGEKLFF. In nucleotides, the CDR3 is TGTGCCAGCAGCTTAAGGGAGGGGACAGGCGAAAAACTGTTTTTT.